This T cell receptor beta chain was observed in a study of T cell changes during pregnancy in multiple sclerosis. Germline V gene lookup returns CDR1 MGHRA and CDR2 YSYEKL. V shed 3 bases and J 2 bases; nucleotides not matched to a gene: 3. CDR3 length: 16 amino acids. This table comes from immunoSEQ multiplex PCR, and its TCRdb copy is limited to in-frame clones, with some not included. Of 14,000 to 15,000 clones listed, 65% to 90% were seen once; the top ten hold approximately 18%. The TCR sequence derives from a female donor with multiple sclerosis, enrolled in a pregnancy study. The material sequenced was CD8+ T cells from peripheral blood mononuclear cells, taken in the first trimester of pregnancy. The genes are TRBV4-1 and TRBJ2-2, with 10 positions matching TRBD1. The CDR3: CASSQKTGGNTGELFF. CDR3 nucleotide sequence: TGCGCCAGCAGCCAGAAGACAGGGGGCAACACCGGGGAGCTGTTTTTT.